The next 12 T cell receptor beta chains were all read from a single sample in a study of control samples from healthy donors and cancer patients. The assay was immunoSEQ multiplex PCR, and TCRdb's table has in-frame clones only and misses some. The table lists tens of thousands of clones, roughly 84% of them singletons, with 2.9% in the top ten. Sequencing input: PBMCs. Receptor source: a woman between 45 and 65 years old with lung cancer.

The gene calls are TRBV14 and TRBJ2-1; TRBD2 agrees at 11 bases. The CDR3 contains 18 residues. CDR1 SGHDN and CDR2 FVKESK come from the germline V gene. Unmatched junction bases numbered 13, after V lost 1 base and J lost 8 bases. The CDR3 nucleotides read TGTGCCAGCAGCCAAGTACCCATGACTAGCGGGGTGGGGGATGAGCAGTTCTTC. Its translation: CASSQVPMTSGVGDEQFF.

The chain uses TRBV12-5 and TRBJ2-1, with 8 bases matching TRBD2. With 9 bases clipped from V and 0 bases from J, the junction kept 4 bases outside the gene matches. The length of the CDR3 is 14 residues. Germline CDR1 reads LGHNT; CDR2 reads FRNRAP. The CDR3 loop is CASRGGYSYNEQFF. In DNA form, the CDR3 reads TGTGCTAGCCGGGGGGGTTACTCCTACAATGAGCAGTTCTTC.

This chain uses TRBV6-6 with TRBJ2-1; maybe TRBD2 (6 bases). Germline V gene data show CDR1 as MNHNY and CDR2 as SVGAGI (reference sequence). With 2 bases removed from V and 4 bases from J, the gap between germline ends came to 15 bases. The CDR3 runs 16 residues. CDR3 nucleotides: TGTGCCAGCAGTTACCCGCCGGACGGGACTTACAATGAGCAGTTCTTC. Amino acid sequence: CASSYPPDGTYNEQFF.

The chain couples TRBV18 to TRBJ1-2; TRBD1 is a possible D gene (5 bases). Trimming removed 0 bases from V and 1 base from J, with 9 bases in between. This CDR3 is built from 15 residues. Looked up from germline, CDR1 is KGHSH and CDR2 is LQKENI. In DNA form, the CDR3 reads TGTGCCAGCTCACCACCGGGACCGGATAACTATGGCTACACCTTC. Its translation: CASSPPGPDNYGYTF.

V usage is TRBV11-3 and J usage is TRBJ1-1, with D tentatively TRBD1 (5 bases). With 2 bases removed from V and 3 bases from J, the gap between germline ends came to 10 bases. CDR1 SGHNT and CDR2 YENEEA come from the germline V gene. This CDR3 is 14 amino acids long. CDR3 DNA sequence: TGTGCCAGCAGCTTATCCGGGGGAGACACTGAAGCTTTCTTT. Translation: CASSLSGGDTEAFF.

The chain is built from TRBV5-1 and TRBJ2-2; 8 nucleotides match TRBD1. Unmatched junction bases numbered 4, after V lost 3 bases and J lost 3 bases. CDR1 and CDR2 (germline): SGHRS, YFSETQ. CDR3 length: 15 amino acids. This CDR3 is CASSYDRGDTGELFF. The CDR3 DNA reads as TGCGCCAGCAGCTATGACAGGGGAGACACCGGGGAGCTGTTTTTT.

The rearrangement links TRBV10-3 to TRBJ1-6, with D tentatively TRBD1 (6 bases). Trimming removed 4 bases from V and 5 bases from J, with 15 bases in between. The CDR3 spans 16 residues. CDR1 and CDR2 from the germline V gene are ENHRY and SYGVKD. The CDR3, as DNA: TGTGCCATCAGTGTGGTACAGGGTGGTGATAATTCACCCCTCCACTTT. Translated, it gives CAISVVQGGDNSPLHF.

The chain couples TRBV7-8 to TRBJ1-6, with a possible D match to TRBD1 (6 bases). The V gene lost 4 bases and the J gene lost 14 bases, with 21 bases spanning the gap. CDR1 is SGHVS, CDR2 FQNEAQ, per germline. The CDR3 runs 15 residues. CDR3 protein: CASSSQTGAGGTLHF. In DNA, the CDR3 is TGTGCCAGCAGCTCACAGACAGGAGCGGGGGGAACCCTCCACTTT.

This clone was observed a few times. This rearrangement joins TRBV18 to TRBJ1-1, with D unclear. CDR1 and CDR2 (germline): KGHSH, LQKENI. The CDR3 runs 13 residues. Trimming stripped 6 bases from V and 5 bases from J, with 13 bases between. Here the CDR3 reads CASSVQEGTEAFF. The CDR3 coding sequence is TGTGCCAGCTCGGTCCAGGAAGGAACTGAAGCTTTCTTT.

The chain is built from TRBV7-8 and TRBJ1-1; D might be TRBD1 (5 bases). The CDR3 sequence is 12 residues long. Germline V gene data show CDR1 as SGHVS and CDR2 as FQNEAQ. Trimming removed 3 bases from V and 7 bases from J, with 9 bases in between. The CDR3 region is CASSFLDSEAFF. As DNA, the CDR3 is TGTGCCAGCAGCTTCCTTGACAGTGAAGCTTTCTTT.

The gene calls are TRBV11-3 and TRBJ2-4, with TRBD1 as a possible D gene (6 bases). V was shortened by 3 bases and J by 16 bases, with 13 bases between the two germline ends. Germline V gives CDR1 SGHNT, CDR2 YENEEA. The CDR3 runs 11 residues. The chain's CDR3 is CASSFEGVIYF. CDR3 in DNA: TGTGCCAGCAGCTTTGAGGGGGTCATCTACTTC.

The genes are TRBV27 and TRBJ1-4; no clear D gene. Germline V gene lookup returns CDR1 MNHEY and CDR2 SMNVEV (reference sequence). The CDR3 totals 15 residues. The V gene lost 0 bases and the J gene lost 0 bases, with 5 bases spanning the gap. DNA of the CDR3: TGTGCCAGCAGTTTATCGGGTGCAACTAATGAAAAACTGTTTTTT. This codes for CASSLSGATNEKLFF.